A selection of T cell receptor beta chains follows, all from one sample in a study of OX40 agonist ivuxolimab in advanced cancers. The repertoire was sequenced with immunoSEQ multiplex PCR; TCRdb's copy has only in-frame clones and lacks some. Of about 56,000 clones listed, 82% are singletons. This specimen consisted of CD4+ or CD8+ T cells sorted from blood, obtained in a trial of the OX40 agonist ivuxolimab. The source of these receptors is an adult with an advanced solid tumor such as melanoma, head and neck, liver or kidney cancer. Both conserved end residues are part of each CDR3. D genes are given only for firm matches. The listing skips clone size in some rows; elsewhere it reads once, few, many or a size class.

-	TRBJ2-7	TRBV7-9	-	TGTGCCAGCAGCTTACACCAGGGGCCGTACTTTCCGCAGTACTTC	CASSLHQGPYFPQYF
-	TRBJ2-7	TRBV6-5	-	TGTGCCAGCAGTCGGGACGCCAGGTCGGCCTACGAGCAGTACTTC	CASSRDARSAYEQYF
-	TRBJ2-1	TRBV14	TRBD2	TGTGCCAGCAGCCAAGGAATAGCGGGGAAGAATGAGCAGTTCTTC	CASSQGIAGKNEQFF
-	TRBJ2-2	TRBV7-2	-	TGTGCCAGCAGCTTGTACAGGAACACCGGGGAGCTGTTTTTT	CASSLYRNTGELFF
-	TRBJ1-1	TRBV7-2	-	TGTGCCAGCAGCTTAAGTCGGAGGGCAGCTTTCTTT	CASSLSRRAAFF
-	TRBJ2-5	TRBV7-2	-	TGTGCCAGCAGCTTCGAGGCCTCCTTGACCCAGTACTTC	CASSFEASLTQYF
once	TRBJ1-4	TRBV2	-	TGTGCCAGCAGTGTACTACAGGGATCCTCTGAAAAACTGTTTTTT	CASSVLQGSSEKLFF
once	TRBJ2-7	TRBV7-2	TRBD1	TGTGCCAGCAGCTTAGGGGACAGGGGGTCCTACGAGCAGTACTTC	CASSLGDRGSYEQYF
once	TRBJ2-1	TRBV27	TRBD2	TGTGCCAGCAGTTTCAGTAACATCTTCAGCGGGAGGGAATTCAATGAGCAGTTCTTC	CASSFSNIFSGREFNEQFF
-	TRBJ2-5	TRBV4-1	TRBD2	TGCGCCAGCAGCCAAGAATGGACCCCCGGGGGGGCTTTCTACTTC	CASSQEWTPGGAFYF
once	TRBJ2-7	TRBV6-6	-	TGTGCCAGCACCCAACGGGCAGGGAGCTCCTACGAGCAGTACTTC	CASTQRAGSSYEQYF
-	TRBJ2-3	TRBV27	TRBD2	TGTGCCAGCACTAGCGGGGGGGCCCGACCGACAGATACGCAGTATTTT	CASTSGGARPTDTQYF
-	TRBJ2-4	TRBV7-2	TRBD2	TGTGCCAGCAGCCGAACTAGCGGGGGGACAGCCAAAAACATTCAGTACTTC	CASSRTSGGTAKNIQYF
few	TRBJ1-5	TRBV19	-	TGTGCCAGTATCCCCAGGGCGGGCGGGGGACAGCCCCAGCATTTT	CASIPRAGGGQPQHF
-	TRBJ1-4	TRBV4-1	TRBD1	TGCGCCAGCAGTACTCAGGGGGCGGAGGATGAAAAACTGTTTTTT	CASSTQGAEDEKLFF
-	TRBJ1-6	TRBV7-2	TRBD1	TGTGCCAGCAGCTGGACAGGGGCCACCTCCTTCTATAATTCACCCCTCCACTTT	CASSWTGATSFYNSPLHF
-	TRBJ2-3	TRBV7-2	-	TGTGCCAGCAGCTTAGGTGGACGGAGTAGCACAGATACGCAGTATTTT	CASSLGGRSSTDTQYF
-	TRBJ1-2	TRBV7-9	-	TGTGCCAGCAGCCCAGCTGGAAGGGTGCTATGGGGCTACACCTTC	CASSPAGRVLWGYTF
-	TRBJ2-2	TRBV4-1	-	TGCGCCAGCAGCCAAGAAGGCACCGTCTATTCTCCGTTTTTT	CASSQEGTVYSPFF
-	TRBJ2-7	TRBV4-2	-	TGTGCCAGCAGCTTGGCTGGACCCCAGAACGAGCAGTACTTC	CASSLAGPQNEQYF
-	TRBJ2-3	TRBV14	-	TGTGCCAGCAGCCCCCACAGGGCGGGGACAGATACGCAGTATTTT	CASSPHRAGTDTQYF
-	TRBJ2-1	TRBV5-1	-	TGCGCCAGCAGCTTGGAGGGCAGGCCCAAATTGGATGAGCAGTTCTTC	CASSLEGRPKLDEQFF
-	TRBJ2-5	TRBV19	TRBD1	TGTGCCAGTAGTATTCAGGGGGAACAAGAGACCCAGTACTTC	CASSIQGEQETQYF
-	TRBJ1-4	TRBV30	-	TGTGCTTCGGGGCACCCGGGAGAAAAACTGTTTTTT	CASGHPGEKLFF
-	TRBJ2-1	TRBV27	TRBD1	TGTGCCAGCAGTTTCCGGACAGGACAGAAATCCTACAATGAGCAGTTCTTC	CASSFRTGQKSYNEQFF
-	TRBJ1-1	TRBV28	-	TGTGCCAGCAGTCCTTCGACGGGCATGAACACTGAAGCTTTCTTT	CASSPSTGMNTEAFF
-	TRBJ1-1	TRBV5-1	-	TGCGCCAGCAGCTTAGGGACCCTGAACACTGAAGCTTTCTTT	CASSLGTLNTEAFF
once	TRBJ1-1	TRBV4-2	-	TGTGCCAGCAGCTTACCGACCTACACTGAAGCTTTCTTT	CASSLPTYTEAFF
-	TRBJ1-5	TRBV6-5	TRBD1	TGTGCCAGCAGCTATGGGGACAGACTCAATCAGCCCCAGCATTTT	CASSYGDRLNQPQHF